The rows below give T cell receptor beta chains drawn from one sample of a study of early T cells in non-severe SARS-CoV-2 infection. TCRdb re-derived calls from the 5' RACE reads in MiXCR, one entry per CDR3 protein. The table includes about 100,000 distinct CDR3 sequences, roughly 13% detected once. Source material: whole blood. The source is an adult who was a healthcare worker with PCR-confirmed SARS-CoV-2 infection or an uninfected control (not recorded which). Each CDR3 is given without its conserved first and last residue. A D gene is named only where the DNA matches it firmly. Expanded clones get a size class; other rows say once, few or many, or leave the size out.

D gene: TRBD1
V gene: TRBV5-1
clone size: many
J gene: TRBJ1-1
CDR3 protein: ASSSQGVEAF

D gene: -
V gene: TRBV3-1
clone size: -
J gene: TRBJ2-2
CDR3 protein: ASSHPTTSFGELF

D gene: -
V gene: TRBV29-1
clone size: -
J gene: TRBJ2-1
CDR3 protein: SAWGAHEQF

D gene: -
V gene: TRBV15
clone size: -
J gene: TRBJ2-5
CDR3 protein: ATSRDRGQETQY

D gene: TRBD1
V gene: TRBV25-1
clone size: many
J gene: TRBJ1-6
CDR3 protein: ASSFGDREGSPLH

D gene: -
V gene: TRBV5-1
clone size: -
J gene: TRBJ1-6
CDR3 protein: ASSFGRLYNSPLH

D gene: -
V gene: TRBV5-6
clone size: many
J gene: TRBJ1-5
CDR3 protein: ASSGGGYSNQPQH

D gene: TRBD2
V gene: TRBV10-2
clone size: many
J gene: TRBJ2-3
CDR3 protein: ASRGLAGASTDTQY

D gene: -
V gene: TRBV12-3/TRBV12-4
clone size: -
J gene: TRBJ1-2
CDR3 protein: ASSSGPTGYGYT

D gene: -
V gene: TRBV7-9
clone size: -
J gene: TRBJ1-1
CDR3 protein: ATTPTPTNTEAF

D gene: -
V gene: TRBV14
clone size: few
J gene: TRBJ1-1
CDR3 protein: ASSHKGNEAF

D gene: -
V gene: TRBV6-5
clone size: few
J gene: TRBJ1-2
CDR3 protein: ASRRGGGRYGYT

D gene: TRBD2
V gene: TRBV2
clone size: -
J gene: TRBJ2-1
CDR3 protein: ASSEASGGSNEQF

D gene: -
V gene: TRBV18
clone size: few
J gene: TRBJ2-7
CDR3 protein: ASSPRGRTYEQY

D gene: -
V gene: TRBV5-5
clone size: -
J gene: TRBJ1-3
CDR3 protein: ASSYGVGFGNTIY

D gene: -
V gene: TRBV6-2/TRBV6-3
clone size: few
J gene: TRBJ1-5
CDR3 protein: ASSFWGQSNQPQH

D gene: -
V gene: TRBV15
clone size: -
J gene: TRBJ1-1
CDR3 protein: ATSRDLGVRAEAF

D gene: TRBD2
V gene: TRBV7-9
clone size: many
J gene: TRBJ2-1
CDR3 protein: ASSSRAPGGDNEQF

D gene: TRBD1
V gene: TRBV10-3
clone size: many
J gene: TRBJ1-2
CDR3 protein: AISSTGQINYGYT

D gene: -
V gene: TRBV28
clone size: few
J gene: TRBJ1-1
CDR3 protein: ASSQRRFYTEAF

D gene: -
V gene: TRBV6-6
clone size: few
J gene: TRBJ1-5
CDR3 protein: ASSRPGDTSQPQH

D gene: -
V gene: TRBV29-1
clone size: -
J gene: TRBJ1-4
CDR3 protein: SVKGRPNEKLF

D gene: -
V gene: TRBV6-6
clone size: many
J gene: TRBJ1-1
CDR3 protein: ASSYTTNTEAF

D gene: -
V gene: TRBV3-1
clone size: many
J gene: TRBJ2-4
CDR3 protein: ASAEDIQY

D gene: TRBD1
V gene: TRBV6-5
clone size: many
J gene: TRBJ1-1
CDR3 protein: ASSWEGAISTEAF

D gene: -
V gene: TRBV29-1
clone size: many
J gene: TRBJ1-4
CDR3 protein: SVGTGPEKLF

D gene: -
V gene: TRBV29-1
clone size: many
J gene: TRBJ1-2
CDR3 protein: SVEDMSGGRGYT

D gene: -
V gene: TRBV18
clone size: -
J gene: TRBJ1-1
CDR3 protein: ASSEDGDTEAF

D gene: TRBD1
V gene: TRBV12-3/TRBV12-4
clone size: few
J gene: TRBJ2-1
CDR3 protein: ASTRLGTGDYNEQF

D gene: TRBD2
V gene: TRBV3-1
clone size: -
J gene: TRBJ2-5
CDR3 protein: ASSQVTGLANKYQETQY

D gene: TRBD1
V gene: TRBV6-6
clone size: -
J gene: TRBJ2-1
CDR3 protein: ASSRPGTGLAYNEQF

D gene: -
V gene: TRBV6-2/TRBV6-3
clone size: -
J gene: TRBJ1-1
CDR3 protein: ASSLDVGTEAF

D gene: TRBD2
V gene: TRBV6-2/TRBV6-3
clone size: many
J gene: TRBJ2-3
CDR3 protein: ASSNTGTSGTDTQY

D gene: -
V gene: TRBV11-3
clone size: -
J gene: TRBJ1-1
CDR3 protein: ASSPTTGTEAF

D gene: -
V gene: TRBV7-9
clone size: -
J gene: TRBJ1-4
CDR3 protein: ASSSETVQIEKLF

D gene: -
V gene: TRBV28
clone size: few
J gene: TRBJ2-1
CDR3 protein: ASRGDSQGQF

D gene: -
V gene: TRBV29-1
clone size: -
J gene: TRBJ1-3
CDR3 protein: SVNWVDSGNTIY

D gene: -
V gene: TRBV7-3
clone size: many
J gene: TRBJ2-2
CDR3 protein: ASSLQGITGELF

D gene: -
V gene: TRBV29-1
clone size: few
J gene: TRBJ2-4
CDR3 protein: STRSTGAKNIQY

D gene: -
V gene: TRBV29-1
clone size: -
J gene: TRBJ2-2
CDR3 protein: SVFQTGELF

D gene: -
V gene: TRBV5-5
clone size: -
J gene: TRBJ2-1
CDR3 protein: ASSSRRGLYNEQF

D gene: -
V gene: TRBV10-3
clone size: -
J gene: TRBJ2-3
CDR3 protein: AISAGTGPTDTQY

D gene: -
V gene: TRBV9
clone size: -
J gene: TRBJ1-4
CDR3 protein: ASSVDIRASGEKLF

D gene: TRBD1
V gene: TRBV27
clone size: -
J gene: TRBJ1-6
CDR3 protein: ASSPGQVNSPLH

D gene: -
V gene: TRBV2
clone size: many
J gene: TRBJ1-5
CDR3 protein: ASSWGELNQPQH

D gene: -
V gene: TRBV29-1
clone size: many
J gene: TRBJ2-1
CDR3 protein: SVAMANEQF